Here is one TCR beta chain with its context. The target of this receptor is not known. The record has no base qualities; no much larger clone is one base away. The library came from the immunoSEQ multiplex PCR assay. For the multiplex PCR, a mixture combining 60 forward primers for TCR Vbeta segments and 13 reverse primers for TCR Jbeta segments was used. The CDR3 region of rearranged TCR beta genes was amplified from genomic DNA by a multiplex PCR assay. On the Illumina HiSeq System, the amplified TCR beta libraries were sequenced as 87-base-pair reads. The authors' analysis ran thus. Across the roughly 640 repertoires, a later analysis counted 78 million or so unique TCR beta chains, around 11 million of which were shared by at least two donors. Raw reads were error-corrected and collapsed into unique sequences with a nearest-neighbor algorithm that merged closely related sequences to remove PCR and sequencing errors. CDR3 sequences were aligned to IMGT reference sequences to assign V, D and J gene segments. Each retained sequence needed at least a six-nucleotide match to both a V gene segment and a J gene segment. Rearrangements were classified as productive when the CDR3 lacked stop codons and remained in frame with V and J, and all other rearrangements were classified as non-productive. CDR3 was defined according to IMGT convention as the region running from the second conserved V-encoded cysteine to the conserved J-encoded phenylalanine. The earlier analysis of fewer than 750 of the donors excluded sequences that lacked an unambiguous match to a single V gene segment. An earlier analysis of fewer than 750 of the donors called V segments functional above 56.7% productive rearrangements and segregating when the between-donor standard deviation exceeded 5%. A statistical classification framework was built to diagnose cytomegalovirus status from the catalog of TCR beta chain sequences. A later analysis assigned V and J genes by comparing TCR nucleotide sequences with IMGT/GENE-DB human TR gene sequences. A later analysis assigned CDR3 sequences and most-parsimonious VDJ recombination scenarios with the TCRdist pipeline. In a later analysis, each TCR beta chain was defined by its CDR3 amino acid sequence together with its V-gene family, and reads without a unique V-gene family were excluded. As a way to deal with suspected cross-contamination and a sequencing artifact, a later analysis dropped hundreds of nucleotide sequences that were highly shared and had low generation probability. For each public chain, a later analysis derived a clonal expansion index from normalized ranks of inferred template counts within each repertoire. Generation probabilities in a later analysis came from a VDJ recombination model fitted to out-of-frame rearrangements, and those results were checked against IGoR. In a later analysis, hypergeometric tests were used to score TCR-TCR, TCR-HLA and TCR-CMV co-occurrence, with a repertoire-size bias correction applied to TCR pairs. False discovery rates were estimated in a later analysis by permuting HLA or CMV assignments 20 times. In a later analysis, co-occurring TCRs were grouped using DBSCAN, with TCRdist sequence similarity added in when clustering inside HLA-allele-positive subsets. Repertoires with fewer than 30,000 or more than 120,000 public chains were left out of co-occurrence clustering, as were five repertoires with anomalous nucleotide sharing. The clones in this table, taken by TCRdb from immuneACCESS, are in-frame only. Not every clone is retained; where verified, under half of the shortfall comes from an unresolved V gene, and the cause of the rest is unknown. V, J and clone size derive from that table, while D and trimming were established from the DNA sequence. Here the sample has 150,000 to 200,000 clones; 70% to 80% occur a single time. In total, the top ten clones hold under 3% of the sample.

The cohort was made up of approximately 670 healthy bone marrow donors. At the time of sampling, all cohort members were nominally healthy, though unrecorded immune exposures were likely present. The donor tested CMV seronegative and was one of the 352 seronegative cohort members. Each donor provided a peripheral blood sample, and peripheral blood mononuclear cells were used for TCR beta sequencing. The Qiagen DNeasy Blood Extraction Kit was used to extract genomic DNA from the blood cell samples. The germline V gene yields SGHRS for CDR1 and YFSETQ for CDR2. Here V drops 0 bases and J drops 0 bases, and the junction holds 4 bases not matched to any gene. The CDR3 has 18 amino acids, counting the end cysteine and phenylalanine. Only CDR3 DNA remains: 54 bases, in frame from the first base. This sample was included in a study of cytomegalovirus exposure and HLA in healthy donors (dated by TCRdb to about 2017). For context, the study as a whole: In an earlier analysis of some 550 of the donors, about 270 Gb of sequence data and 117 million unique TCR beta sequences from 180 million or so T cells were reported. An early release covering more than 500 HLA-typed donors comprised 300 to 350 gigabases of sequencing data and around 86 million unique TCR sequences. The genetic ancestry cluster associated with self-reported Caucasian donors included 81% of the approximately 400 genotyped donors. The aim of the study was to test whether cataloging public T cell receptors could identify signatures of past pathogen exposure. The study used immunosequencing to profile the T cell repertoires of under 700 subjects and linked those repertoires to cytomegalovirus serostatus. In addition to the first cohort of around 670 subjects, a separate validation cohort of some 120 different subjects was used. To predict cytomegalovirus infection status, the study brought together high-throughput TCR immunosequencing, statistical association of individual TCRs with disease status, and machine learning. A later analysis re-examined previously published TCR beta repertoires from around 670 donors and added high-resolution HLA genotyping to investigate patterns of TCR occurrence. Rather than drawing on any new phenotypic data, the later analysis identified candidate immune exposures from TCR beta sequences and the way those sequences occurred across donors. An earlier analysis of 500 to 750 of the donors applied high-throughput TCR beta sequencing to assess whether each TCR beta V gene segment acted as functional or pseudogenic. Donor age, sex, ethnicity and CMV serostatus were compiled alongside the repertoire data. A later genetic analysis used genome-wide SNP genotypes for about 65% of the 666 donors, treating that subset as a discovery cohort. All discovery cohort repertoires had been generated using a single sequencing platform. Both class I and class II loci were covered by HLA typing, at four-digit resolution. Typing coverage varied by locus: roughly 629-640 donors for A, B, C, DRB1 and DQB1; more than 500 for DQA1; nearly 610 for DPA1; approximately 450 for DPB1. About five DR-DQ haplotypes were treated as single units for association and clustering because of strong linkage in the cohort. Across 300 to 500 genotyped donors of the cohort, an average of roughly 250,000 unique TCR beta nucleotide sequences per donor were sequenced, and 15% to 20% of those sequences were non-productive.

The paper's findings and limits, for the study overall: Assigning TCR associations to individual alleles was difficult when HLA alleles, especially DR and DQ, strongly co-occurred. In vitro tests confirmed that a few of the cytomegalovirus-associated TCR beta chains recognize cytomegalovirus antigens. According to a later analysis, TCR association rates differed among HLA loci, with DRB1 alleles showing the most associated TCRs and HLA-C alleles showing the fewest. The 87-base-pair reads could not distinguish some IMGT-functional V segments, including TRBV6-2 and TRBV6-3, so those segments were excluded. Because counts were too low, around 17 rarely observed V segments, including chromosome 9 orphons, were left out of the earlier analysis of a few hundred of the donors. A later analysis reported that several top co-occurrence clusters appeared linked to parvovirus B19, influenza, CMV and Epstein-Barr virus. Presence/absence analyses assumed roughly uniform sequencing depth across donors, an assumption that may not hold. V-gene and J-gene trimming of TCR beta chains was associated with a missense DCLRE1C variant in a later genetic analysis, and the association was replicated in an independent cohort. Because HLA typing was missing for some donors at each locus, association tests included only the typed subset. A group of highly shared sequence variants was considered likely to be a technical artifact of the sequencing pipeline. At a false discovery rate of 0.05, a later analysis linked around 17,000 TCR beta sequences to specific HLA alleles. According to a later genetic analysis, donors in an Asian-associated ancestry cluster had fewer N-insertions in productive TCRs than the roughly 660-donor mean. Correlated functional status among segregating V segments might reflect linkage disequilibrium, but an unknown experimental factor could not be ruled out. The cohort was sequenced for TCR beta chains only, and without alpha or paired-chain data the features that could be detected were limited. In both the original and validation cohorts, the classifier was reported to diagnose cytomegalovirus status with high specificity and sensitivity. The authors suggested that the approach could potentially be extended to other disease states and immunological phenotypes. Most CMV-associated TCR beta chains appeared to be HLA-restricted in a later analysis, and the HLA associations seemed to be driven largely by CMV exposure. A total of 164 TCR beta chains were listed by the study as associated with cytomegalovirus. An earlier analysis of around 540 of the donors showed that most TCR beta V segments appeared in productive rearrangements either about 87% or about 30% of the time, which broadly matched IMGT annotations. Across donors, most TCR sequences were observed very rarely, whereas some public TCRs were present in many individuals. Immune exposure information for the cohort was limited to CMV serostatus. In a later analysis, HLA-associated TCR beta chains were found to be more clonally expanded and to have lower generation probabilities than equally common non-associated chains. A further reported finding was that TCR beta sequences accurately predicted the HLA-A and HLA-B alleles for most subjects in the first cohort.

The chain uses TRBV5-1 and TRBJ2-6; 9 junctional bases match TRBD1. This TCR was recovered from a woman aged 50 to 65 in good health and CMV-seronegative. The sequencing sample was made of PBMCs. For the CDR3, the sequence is CASSLDGQGSSGANVLTF. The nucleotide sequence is TGCGCCAGCAGCTTGGATGGACAGGGGAGCTCTGGGGCCAACGTCCTGACTTTC.